Listed below are T cell receptor beta chains from one sample, sequenced in a study of blood T cell repertoires in COVID-19. Profiled with immunoSEQ multiplex PCR; TCRdb holds only in-frame clones, not every one. Among 250,000 or so clones listed, roughly 84% were seen once. The specimen was peripheral blood. The receptor source for this set is a woman between 35 and 50 years old who had recovered from COVID-19. Each CDR3 is given without its conserved first and last residue. Each record gives: J gene, V gene, CDR3 protein.

TRBJ2-5,TRBV7-2,ASSLGRGQETQY
TRBJ1-3,TRBV29-1,SVATGVGGNTIY
TRBJ2-7,TRBV5-5,ASSFGQTYEQY
TRBJ2-5,TRBV11-2,ASSPFGREGTQY
TRBJ2-7,TRBV30,AWSVRRQDYEQY
TRBJ2-7,TRBV10-3,AIMENGGGEQY
TRBJ1-2,TRBV6-5,ASRSEGNYGYT
TRBJ1-2,TRBV7-8,ASSLARIPLITRDKGQHGYT
TRBJ2-2,TRBV7-3,ASSLTLGQGITGELF
TRBJ2-3,TRBV19,ASSIASASDTQY
TRBJ1-3,TRBV5-1,ASSRDGDRGNTIY
TRBJ2-2,TRBV5-1,ASSVGTGGAGELF
TRBJ1-1,TRBV7-9,ASSLGGKLYTEAF
TRBJ2-3,TRBV7-3,ASSLYEGPSSTDTQY
TRBJ2-7,TRBV5-1,ASSLPGYEQY
TRBJ1-2,TRBV7-6,ASSFQGGGYT
TRBJ1-2,TRBV7-8,ASSLGLLSGYT
TRBJ1-3,TRBV10-3,AIRDTRESSGNTIY